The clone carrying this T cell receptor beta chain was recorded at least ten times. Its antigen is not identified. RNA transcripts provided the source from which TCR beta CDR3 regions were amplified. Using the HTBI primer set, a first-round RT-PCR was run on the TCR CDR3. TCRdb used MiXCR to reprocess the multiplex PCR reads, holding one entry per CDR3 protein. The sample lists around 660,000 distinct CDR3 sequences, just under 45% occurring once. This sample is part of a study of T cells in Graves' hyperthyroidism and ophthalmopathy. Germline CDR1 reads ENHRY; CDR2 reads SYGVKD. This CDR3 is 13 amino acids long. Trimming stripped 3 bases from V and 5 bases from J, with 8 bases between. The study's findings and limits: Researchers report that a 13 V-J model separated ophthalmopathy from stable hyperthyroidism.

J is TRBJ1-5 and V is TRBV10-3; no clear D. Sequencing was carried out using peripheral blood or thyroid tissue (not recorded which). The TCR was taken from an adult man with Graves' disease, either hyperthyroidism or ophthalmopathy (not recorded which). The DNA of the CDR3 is TGTGCCATCAGTGACTGGGTGGATCAGCCCCAGCATTTT. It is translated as CAISDWVDQPQHF.